The 18 T cell receptor beta chains presented below share a single source sample, sequenced in a study of post-analysis software for immune sequencing data. Study-level findings and limits: Compared with controls, patients had more of roughly 5 TRBV segments, including TRBV5-6, TRBV5-1 and TRBV20-1.

Sequencing libraries made from TCR beta cDNA carried unique molecular identifiers. TCRdb re-derived calls from the PCR reads in MiXCR, one entry per CDR3 protein. The sample carries 650,000 to 850,000 distinct CDR3 sequences, approximately 57% recorded once. Their recognized antigens are unknown. The source material was blood. The receptors stem from a girl between 10 and 17 years old with multiple sclerosis.

The V gene is TRBV12-3 or TRBV12-4, the J gene TRBJ2-3, with 8 bases fitting TRBD2. The length of the CDR3 is 17 residues. J gave up 3 bases and V 1 base, and 9 bases lay outside the gene matches. For the CDR3, the DNA is TGTGCCAGCAGTTTAGGGGGACTAGGAAGCGCGACAGATACGCAGTATTTT. Translating gives CASSLGGLGSATDTQYF.

The CDR3 DNA sequence: TGTGCCAGCAGTGATTTAAGGCCCCACGAGCAGTACTTC. Translating gives CASSDLRPHEQYF. The chain recombines TRBV2 with TRBJ2-7; no clear D gene. Germline V gene data show CDR1 as SNHLY and CDR2 as FYNNEI. With 3 bases removed from V and 5 bases from J, the gap between germline ends came to 11 bases. The CDR3 runs to 13 residues.

The V gene is TRBV7-2, the J gene TRBJ2-7; TRBD2 is a possible D gene (6 bases). The end of the DNA fits TRBJ2-5 better, so the J call may be wrong. Germline-derived CDR1 and CDR2 are SGHTA and FQGNSA. The CDR3 runs to 15 residues. The CDR3 bases are TGTGCCAGCAGCTGGGGATTTAGCGGCGAGGAGACCCAGTACTTC. It translates to CASSWGFSGEETQYF.

The rearrangement links TRBV4-1 to TRBJ2-3, with TRBD2 identical over 7 bases. V was clipped by 5 bases and J by 0 bases; unmatched bases: 8. Germline CDR1 and CDR2: MGHRA and YSYEKL. CDR3 size: 16 residues. This CDR3 is CASSSLAGVSTDTQYF. The CDR3 DNA follows: TGCGCCAGCAGCTCCCTCGCGGGGGTTAGCACAGATACGCAGTATTTT.

This rearrangement joins TRBV29-1 to TRBJ2-7; D might be TRBD1 (6 bases). With the DNA end fitting TRBJ2-5 better, the J assignment may be wrong. Germline CDR1 SQVTM, CDR2 ANQGSEA. CDR3 length equals 13 residues. Written as DNA, the CDR3 is TGCAGCGCTCCCCACAGGGTCTCGGAGACCCAGTACTTC. Protein: CSAPHRVSETQYF.

The chain links TRBV28 to TRBJ1-1; possible D gene TRBD1, 5 bases. The CDR3 covers 14 residues. Looked up from germline, CDR1 is MDHEN and CDR2 is SYDVKM. The V end was cut by 6 bases, the J end by 3 bases, with 14 bases between. In nucleotides, the CDR3 is TGTGCCAGCAGGTGGGGGAAATGGGACACTGAAGCTTTCTTT. Translating gives CASRWGKWDTEAFF.

The genes are TRBV29-1 and TRBJ2-1, with D perhaps given as TRBD1 or TRBD2 (5 bases each). Per germline, CDR1 SQVTM and CDR2 ANQGSEA. The CDR3 sequence is 14 residues long. Trimming stripped 6 bases from V and 6 bases from J, with 18 bases between. As DNA, the CDR3 is TGCAGCGTAGCCCCCATACTAGGGACCAATGAGCAGTTCTTC. As protein: CSVAPILGTNEQFF.

This chain links TRBV19 with TRBJ2-1; the D call may be TRBD1 or TRBD2 (5 bases each). The CDR3 consists of 16 residues. Trimming pared 6 bases from V and 6 bases from J, leaving 21 bases between. Germline-derived CDR1 and CDR2 are LNHDA and SQIVND (reference sequence). CDR3 nucleotide sequence: TGTGCCAGTAGCCCAGTCCCGGGGCTAGAAAGCAATGAGCAGTTCTTC. Translating it yields CASSPVPGLESNEQFF.

A few counts support this clonotype. The rearrangement joins TRBV20-1 to TRBJ2-1; 16 bases match TRBD2. Germline loops: CDR1 DFQATT, CDR2 SNEGSKA (reference sequence). The CDR3 runs to 14 residues. V gave up 7 bases and J gave up 9 bases; unmatched junction bases: 6. CDR3 sequence: CSVKGLAGGIEQFF. The CDR3 DNA is TGCAGTGTTAAGGGACTAGCGGGGGGGATTGAGCAGTTCTTC.

Remarks on this clonotype: An end of the junction does not agree with germline; a read error may underlie this. The V gene is TRBV7-7, the J gene TRBJ2-7; 10 nucleotides agree with TRBD2. The germline CDR1 and CDR2 sequences are SSHAT and FNYEAQ (reference sequence). This CDR3 is 15 amino acids long. CDR3 loop: CASSYQREGDYEQYF. DNA of the CDR3: TGTGCTAGCAGCTACCAGCGGGAGGGGGACTACGAGCAGTACTTC.

The V call is TRBV15, the J call TRBJ2-5; TRBD2 might be the D (5 bases). Trimming took 2 bases from V and 5 from J, leaving 18 bases between them. The germline V gene has CDR1 LNHNV and CDR2 YYDKDF (reference sequence). This CDR3 contains 16 residues. The CDR3 nucleotides are TGTGCCACCAGCAGACCAAGACTTAACTGGGAGGAGACCCAGTACTTC. Translation gives CATSRPRLNWEETQYF.

The J gene is TRBJ1-2, the V gene TRBV6-5; D possibly corresponds to TRBD1 (5 bases). Germline loops: CDR1 MNHEY, CDR2 SVGAGI. The V gene lost 5 bases and the J gene lost 6 bases, with 13 bases spanning the gap. The CDR3 has 13 amino acids. In DNA form, the CDR3 reads TGTGCCAGCAGTGCATCAGGGTATCATGGCTACACCTTC. Protein sequence: CASSASGYHGYTF.

The chain has TRBV15 and TRBJ2-1, with D possibly TRBD2 on 5 matching bases. The V end was cut by 0 bases, the J end by 7 bases, with 13 bases between. CDR1 is LNHNV, CDR2 YYDKDF, per germline (reference sequence). The CDR3 is made up of 15 amino acids. The CDR3 DNA reads as TGTGCCACCAGCAGAGATGAGGGAGTGGGTAATGAGCAGTTCTTC. Translated: CATSRDEGVGNEQFF.

V gene TRBV11-1 combines with J gene TRBJ2-1; tentatively, D is TRBD2 (6 bases). The CDR3 consists of 12 residues. V shed 5 bases and J shed 7 bases, with 9 bases lying between them. The germline V gene has CDR1 SGHAT and CDR2 FQDESV (reference sequence). DNA for the CDR3: TGTGCCAGCAGCACGGCGGGGAATGAGCAGTTCTTC. Residues: CASSTAGNEQFF.

The V call is TRBV5-1, the J call TRBJ2-4; either TRBD1 or TRBD2 may fit D (5 bases each). This CDR3 has 12 residues. V dropped 10 bases and J dropped 4 bases, with 12 bases sitting between them. CDR1 and CDR2 (germline): SGHRS, YFSETQ. This CDR3 reads CASQGEKNIQYF. The CDR3 region has the DNA TGCGCCTCGCAGGGAGAAAAAAACATTCAGTACTTC.

This chain links TRBV6-1 with TRBJ1-5; D remains unclear. The V gene lost 8 bases and the J gene lost 11 bases, with 16 bases spanning the gap. Germline V gene sequence: CDR1 MNHNS, CDR2 SASEGT. CDR3 length equals 12 residues. The DNA of the CDR3 is TGTGCCAGCTCCCGGACTGGAGAGACCCAGCATTTT. It encodes CASSRTGETQHF.

This chain connects TRBV12-3 or TRBV12-4 to TRBJ2-5; a possible D gene is TRBD1 (5 bases). The V and J ends lost 2 bases and 5 bases respectively, with 18 bases between them. This CDR3 has 16 residues. In DNA form, the CDR3 reads TGTGCCAGCAGTTTATGGGATGATTACAGGCCGGAGACCCAGTACTTC. Amino acid sequence: CASSLWDDYRPETQYF.

The chain couples TRBV5-1 to TRBJ2-7, with TRBD2 as a possible D gene (5 bases). Germline assignment: CDR1 SGHRS and CDR2 YFSETQ. This CDR3 has 13 amino acids. V shed 3 bases and J shed 1 base, with 8 bases lying between them. The CDR3 DNA is TGCGCCAGCAGCTACGGGATTTCCTACGAGCAGTACTTC. It yields the protein CASSYGISYEQYF.